The T cell receptor beta chain described here comes from a study of radiotherapy plus CTLA-4 blockade in lung cancer. V shed 0 bases and J shed 2 bases, with 9 bases lying between them. The CDR3 extends over 15 amino acids. Germline V gives CDR1 SGDLS, CDR2 YYNGEE. TCRdb keeps only in-frame clones here, not all; method: immunoSEQ multiplex PCR. The data contain around 56,000 clones, around 80% of them singletons. Study observations and caveats: Clones of tumor-derived TCRs expanded in blood after radiotherapy plus ipilimumab. The best prediction of response reportedly came from early blood T cell clone dynamics, with interferon-beta.

Lung cancer patients with chemo-refractory metastatic non-small-cell disease were given focal radiation plus CTLA-4 blockade with ipilimumab. A remark on this clone: Its antigen is unidentified.

The clonotype comes from a human donor with non-small cell lung cancer who had a complete response to radiotherapy plus ipilimumab. The chain carries TRBV9 and TRBJ1-5; D gene unclear. The sample in question was peripheral blood, obtained from a patient treated with radiotherapy plus ipilimumab. The DNA for the CDR3 is TGTGCCAGCAGCGTAGGTTCCCATGGCAATCAGCCCCAGCATTTT. Translation: CASSVGSHGNQPQHF.